These T cell receptor beta chains were read from a single sample in a study of OX40 agonist ivuxolimab in advanced cancers. The assay was immunoSEQ multiplex PCR, and TCRdb's table has in-frame clones only and misses some. The sample yields about 41,000 clones, approximately 80% seen once. The sequencing used CD4+ or CD8+ T cells sorted from blood, collected in a trial of the OX40 agonist ivuxolimab. The receptors stem from an adult with an advanced solid tumor such as melanoma, head and neck, liver or kidney cancer. Both conserved end residues are part of each CDR3. D genes are given only for firm matches. Size is omitted from some rows. Given values are once, few, many or a class for expanded clones.

v_call	d_call	cdr3_length	j_call	clone_size	cdr3_nt	cdr3_aa
TRBV27	NA	17	TRBJ2-3	few	TGTGCCAGCAGTTTATCACCCCCATCCACTAGCACAGATACGCAGTATTTT	CASSLSPPSTSTDTQYF
TRBV7-8	NA	17	TRBJ1-5	NA	TGTGCCAGCAGCTTCGGTGGGACATTAAATAGCAATCAGCCCCAGCATTTT	CASSFGGTLNSNQPQHF
TRBV2	NA	17	TRBJ1-4	NA	TGTGCCAGCAGTGAACCACCGGGCCGACCAACTAATGAAAAACTGTTTTTT	CASSEPPGRPTNEKLFF
TRBV19	NA	14	TRBJ2-7	NA	TGTGCTACGGAAGACGGGACGGGTGCCTACGAGCAGTACTTC	CATEDGTGAYEQYF
TRBV6-6	TRBD1	15	TRBJ1-5	NA	TGTGCCAGCAGATCAACAGGGGGCCGGAGTAAGCCCCAGCATTTT	CASRSTGGRSKPQHF
TRBV5-1	NA	14	TRBJ2-2	NA	TGCGCCAGCAGCTTGAGTCCAGGCACCGGGGAGCTGTTTTTT	CASSLSPGTGELFF
TRBV4-1	TRBD1	16	TRBJ2-3	NA	TGCGCCAGCCAGATCGGTCCGGGACAGTATACAGATACGCAGTATTTT	CASQIGPGQYTDTQYF
TRBV18	NA	12	TRBJ1-2	once	TGTGCCAGCTCACGCGTAGGGTCTGGCTACACCTTC	CASSRVGSGYTF
TRBV29-1	NA	13	TRBJ1-2	NA	TGCAGCGTTGAAGTCCCAGGATGGTATGGCTACACCTTC	CSVEVPGWYGYTF
TRBV29-1	TRBD2	13	TRBJ2-1	NA	TGCAGCGTTGAGTCAGGACTAGTTAGTGAGCAGTTCTTC	CSVESGLVSEQFF
TRBV7-9	NA	14	TRBJ1-2	few	TGTGCCAGCAGCACAGGGATGGGGAACTATGGCTACACCTTC	CASSTGMGNYGYTF
TRBV21-1	NA	15	TRBJ1-4	NA	TGTGCCAGCAGCCAGAGACCCGCTCGGCATGAAAAACTGTTTTTT	CASSQRPARHEKLFF
TRBV6-6	NA	15	TRBJ2-7	NA	TGTGCCAGCAGTTACTCGACCTGGGGGGCCTACGAGCAGTACTTC	CASSYSTWGAYEQYF
TRBV11-3	NA	16	TRBJ2-3	few	TGTGCCAGCAGCCCCATGGACCCGATTGAGCAAGATACGCAGTATTTT	CASSPMDPIEQDTQYF
TRBV5-1	NA	12	TRBJ1-2	few	TGCGCCAGCAGCTTGGGTGCCTATGGCTACACCTTC	CASSLGAYGYTF
TRBV6-1	NA	17	TRBJ1-5	few	TGTGCCAGCAGTGAACGCAGGCAGGGGATCAGCGGACAGCCCCAGCATTTT	CASSERRQGISGQPQHF
TRBV27	NA	12	TRBJ1-2	few	TGTGCCAGCAGAGGACAGAGAGGGGGCTACACCTTC	CASRGQRGGYTF
TRBV5-4	TRBD1	14	TRBJ2-2	NA	TGTGCCAGCAGCTTGACAGGGGACACCGGGGAGCTGTTTTTT	CASSLTGDTGELFF
TRBV6-1	NA	16	TRBJ2-7	NA	TGTGCCAGCAGTGAAGGTCCCCCCTTGACCCCTTACGAGCAGTACTTC	CASSEGPPLTPYEQYF
TRBV9	NA	15	TRBJ2-7	NA	TGTGCCAGCAGCGTAGGGAACAGGGGAGGTGACGAGCAGTACTTC	CASSVGNRGGDEQYF
TRBV10-3	TRBD2	18	TRBJ2-1	NA	TGTGCCATCAGTGAACTAGCGGGAGGTCATAGCTCCTACAATGAGCAGTTCTTC	CAISELAGGHSSYNEQFF
TRBV19	TRBD1	16	TRBJ1-1	NA	TGTGCCAGTAGCCCGAGCCCGCACGACAGGGACACTGAAGCTTTCTTT	CASSPSPHDRDTEAFF
TRBV11-3	TRBD1	15	TRBJ2-4	NA	TGTGCCAGCAGCCCAGATGGACAGGGTGAAAACATTCAGTACTTC	CASSPDGQGENIQYF
TRBV5-4	NA	15	TRBJ1-3	NA	TGTGCCAGCAGCCCCCGTAGGGAGAGTGGAAACACCATATATTTT	CASSPRRESGNTIYF
TRBV11-2	NA	13	TRBJ2-5	NA	TGTGCCAGCAGCTTGACGGGGCTTGAGACCCAGTACTTC	CASSLTGLETQYF
TRBV14	NA	16	TRBJ2-7	NA	TGTGCCAGCAGCCAAGGGAAACTAGCAAGGCGCTACGAGCAGTACTTC	CASSQGKLARRYEQYF
TRBV5-1	TRBD1	14	TRBJ1-1	NA	TGCGCCAGCACTACCAATACAGGGGCGACTGAAGCTTTCTTT	CASTTNTGATEAFF
TRBV28	NA	14	TRBJ1-1	NA	TGTGCCAGCAGTTTACCAGGCAGTAACACTGAAGCTTTCTTT	CASSLPGSNTEAFF
TRBV15	NA	13	TRBJ1-3	NA	TGTGCCACCAGCAGAGGGACTGAAGACACCATATATTTT	CATSRGTEDTIYF
TRBV5-4	NA	13	TRBJ1-1	few	TGTGCCAGCAGAAATCAGGGGAACACTGAAGCTTTCTTT	CASRNQGNTEAFF
TRBV7-6	NA	14	TRBJ1-4	NA	TGTGCCAGCAAAGAAGGGGGTACTAATGAAAAACTGTTTTTT	CASKEGGTNEKLFF
TRBV29-1	TRBD1	14	TRBJ2-5	NA	TGCAGCGTTGCCGGGACAGGGGGAGGAAAGACCCAGTACTTC	CSVAGTGGGKTQYF
TRBV19	NA	14	TRBJ1-5	NA	TGTGCCAGTAGTCGGGACATTTTCAATCAGCCCCAGCATTTT	CASSRDIFNQPQHF
TRBV7-7	TRBD1	14	TRBJ2-5	NA	TGTGCTAGCAGCTCTGGACAGGACGCAGAGACCCAGTACTTC	CASSSGQDAETQYF
TRBV7-3	NA	15	TRBJ2-6	few	TGTGCCAGCAGCTTAGACAACTCTGGGGCCAACGTCCTGACTTTC	CASSLDNSGANVLTF
TRBV15	NA	11	TRBJ2-1	NA	TGTGCCACTCTAGGCGCTAATGAGCAGTTCTTC	CATLGANEQFF
TRBV7-8	NA	15	TRBJ2-3	NA	TGTGCCAGCAGCTTAGTTTTTGGGGCCACAGATACGCAGTATTTT	CASSLVFGATDTQYF
TRBV7-3	NA	13	TRBJ1-6	NA	TGTGCCAGCAGCTTAGGGGGCCATTCACCCCTCCACTTT	CASSLGGHSPLHF
TRBV11-3	NA	15	TRBJ2-5	NA	TGTGCCAGCAGCCGACAGACGGCGTACCAAGAGACCCAGTACTTC	CASSRQTAYQETQYF
TRBV10-3	NA	13	TRBJ1-3	medium-sized	TGTGCCATCATGGAAGCCTCTGGAAACACCATATATTTT	CAIMEASGNTIYF
TRBV9	TRBD1	13	TRBJ2-4	once	TGTGCCAGCAGCTTCGGACAGGGGGACATTCAGTACTTC	CASSFGQGDIQYF